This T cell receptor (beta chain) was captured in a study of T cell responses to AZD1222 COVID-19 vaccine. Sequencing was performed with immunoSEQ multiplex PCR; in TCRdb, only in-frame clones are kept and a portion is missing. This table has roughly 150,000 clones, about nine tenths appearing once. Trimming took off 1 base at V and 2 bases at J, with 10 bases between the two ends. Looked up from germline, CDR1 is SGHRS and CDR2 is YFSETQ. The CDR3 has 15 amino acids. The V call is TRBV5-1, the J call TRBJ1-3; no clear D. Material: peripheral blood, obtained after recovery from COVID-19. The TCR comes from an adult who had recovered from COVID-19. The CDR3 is CASSLPGSPGNTIYF. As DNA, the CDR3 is TGCGCCAGCAGCTTGCCGGGTAGCCCTGGAAACACCATATATTTT.